This is a list of T cell receptor beta chains from one sample in a study of cytomegalovirus exposure and HLA in healthy donors. Here immunoSEQ multiplex PCR was the method, and the copy in TCRdb shows in-frame clones only, minus some. This listing includes tens of thousands of clones. The specimen sequenced was PBMCs. The receptor source for this set is a man aged 18 to 30 in good health and CMV-seropositive. The CDR3 runs from the conserved cysteine through the conserved F or W. D genes are given only for firm matches.

v_gene: TRBV19
j_gene: TRBJ2-1
d_gene: TRBD1
CDR3aa: CASSNQGANSEQFF
CDR3nt: TGTGCCAGTAGTAATCAGGGGGCTAACAGTGAGCAGTTCTTC

v_gene: TRBV19
j_gene: TRBJ2-7
d_gene: .
CDR3aa: CASSIGGQSYEQYF
CDR3nt: TGTGCCAGTAGTATAGGTGGACAGTCCTACGAGCAGTACTTC

v_gene: TRBV7-2
j_gene: TRBJ1-5
d_gene: TRBD1
CDR3aa: CASNLGTGVEQPQHF
CDR3nt: TGTGCCAGCAACCTAGGGACAGGGGTGGAGCAGCCCCAGCATTTT

v_gene: TRBV7-3
j_gene: TRBJ1-1
d_gene: .
CDR3aa: CASSPSVDTEAFF
CDR3nt: TGTGCCAGCAGCCCCTCAGTGGACACTGAAGCTTTCTTT

v_gene: TRBV18
j_gene: TRBJ1-1
d_gene: .
CDR3aa: CASSPIGAGDEAFF
CDR3nt: TGTGCCAGCTCACCAATCGGGGCAGGGGATGAAGCTTTCTTT

v_gene: TRBV19
j_gene: TRBJ2-7
d_gene: .
CDR3aa: CASSTLNYEQYF
CDR3nt: TGTGCCAGTAGTACCCTTAACTACGAGCAGTACTTC

v_gene: TRBV27
j_gene: TRBJ2-7
d_gene: .
CDR3aa: CASSLLPGIALYEQYF
CDR3nt: TGTGCCAGCAGTTTGTTACCCGGGATTGCCCTCTACGAGCAGTACTTC

v_gene: TRBV10-2
j_gene: TRBJ1-5
d_gene: TRBD1
CDR3aa: CASSPGTGGNQPQHF
CDR3nt: TGCGCCTCATCACCCGGGACAGGGGGCAATCAGCCCCAGCATTTT

v_gene: TRBV5-4
j_gene: TRBJ1-1
d_gene: .
CDR3aa: CASSLVEGLNTEAFF
CDR3nt: TGTGCCAGCAGCTTGGTGGAGGGCCTGAACACTGAAGCTTTCTTT

v_gene: TRBV18
j_gene: TRBJ1-5
d_gene: TRBD1
CDR3aa: CASSPGTGVDQPQHF
CDR3nt: TGTGCCAGCTCACCGGGGACAGGGGTAGATCAGCCCCAGCATTTT